This TCR beta chain is drawn from a study of CD8+CD57+ T cells in acquired aplastic anemia. Study background: Sorted CD4+ and CD8+ cell DNA averaged around 3 ug. Study-level points and caveats: Overlapping CD8+ CDR3 repertoires of patients and controls contained roughly 27 shared sequences. Controls and patients did not differ significantly in CD8+ Simpson's diversity.

Patients sequenced had flow cytometry evidence of CD8+CD57+ cell expansion. The blood sampling took place in patients who had so far received no therapy. Germline V gene lookup returns CDR1 MNHEY and CDR2 SMNVEV (reference sequence). V was cut by 6 bases and J by 5 bases, with 8 bases left in between. This CDR3 is built from 12 residues. In this sample, this clonotype turned up a few times. Its antigen remains unidentified. Researchers used genomic DNA as the template to profile TCR beta VDJ and CDR3. TCRdb called the reads again in MiXCR, with one record for every CDR3 protein. Of roughly 240,000 distinct CDR3 sequences in the sample, around 46% were seen once.

The source material was sorted CD4+, CD8+, or CD8+CD57+ T cells (not recorded which) from PBMCs. The rearrangement links TRBV27 to TRBJ1-5; D gene unclear. The clonotype originates from a human donor with aplastic anemia. The CDR3 DNA sequence: TGTGCCAGCAGCGAGGGTTATCAGCCCCAGCATTTT. This sequence encodes CASSEGYQPQHF.